Sequencing of this TCR beta chain was carried out in a study of shared clonotypes between healthy human individuals. Concerning this clone: Its specificity is not known.

The study enrolled healthy HIV-negative adults without recent acute infections or vaccinations as donors. Germline V gene data show CDR1 as MNHNS and CDR2 as SASEGT. V was pared by 5 bases and J by 2 bases, with 11 bases between. This CDR3 region has 14 residues. Study-level points and caveats: The expectation was that sequencing depth would affect clonotype sharing among donors.

Assay used: immunoSEQ multiplex PCR; TCRdb lists only in-frame clones, some missing. Among about 490,000 clones listed, 70% to 80% were seen once. The origin of this receptor is a woman aged 40 to 50 in good health. Some clones in this sample may be carry-over from other donors' samples. This chain joins TRBV6-1 and TRBJ2-3; unclear D gene. Input material: PBMCs. CDR3 DNA: TGTGCCAGCAGTCTTGGGTTCCCCACAGATACGCAGTATTTT. Amino acids: CASSLGFPTDTQYF.